This TCR beta chain originates from a study of T cells in localized non-small cell lung cancer. TCRdb's table, derived via immunoSEQ multiplex PCR, lists solely in-frame clones and lacks some. The sample yields 1,300 or so clones, 20% seen once. Study results and limitations: In adjacent lung appeared a median approximately 61 of the top 100 tumor clones. Those with higher blood T cell density had longer overall survival.

Germline trimming cut 5 bases from V and 5 bases from J; bases unmatched to any gene: 6. In germline, CDR1 is SGHNT, CDR2 YENEEA. This CDR3 has 15 amino acids. The sample holds a few counts of this clone. No antigen is known for it. Sequences were derived from normal lung tissue next to the tumor, sampled before any cancer treatment. V and J are TRBV11-3 and TRBJ2-3; TRBD1 aligns across 11 bases. The sequence came from a male donor at least 60 years old with stage I lung adenocarcinoma. CDR3 nucleotides: TGTGCCAGCAGCCGGACAGGGGGCTTTCTAGATACGCAGTATTTT. Translation gives CASSRTGGFLDTQYF. The full variable domain, its missing parts supplied by reference TRBV11-3 and TRBJ2-3, is EAGVVQSPRYKIIEKKQPVAFWCNPISGHNTLYWYLQNLGQGPELLIRYENEEAVDDSQLPKDRFSAERLKGVDSTLKIQPAELGDSAVYLCASSRTGGFLDTQYFGPGTRLTVL.